A selection of T cell receptor beta chains follows, all from one sample in a study of control samples from healthy donors and cancer patients. Using immunoSEQ multiplex PCR, the repertoire was profiled, and TCRdb retains in-frame clones only, with some absent. Of some 120,000 clones listed, approximately 93% are singletons. Sequencing input: blood. The source is a man aged 30 to 45 in good health. Both conserved end residues are part of each CDR3. A D gene is named only where the DNA matches it firmly. Size is omitted from some rows. Given values are once, few, many or a class for expanded clones.

clone_size	v_call	d_call	j_call	cdr3_nt	cdr3_aa
NA	TRBV6-4	NA	TRBJ1-3	TGTGCCAGCAGTGTGCTTTCGGGGGTCCATCTCTCTGGAAACACCATATATTTT	CASSVLSGVHLSGNTIYF
NA	TRBV18	NA	TRBJ1-2	TGTGCCAGCTCGCTGTCTCCGAACAGGGTCAACGTCGGTGGCTACACCTTC	CASSLSPNRVNVGGYTF
once	TRBV10-1	NA	TRBJ2-2	TGCGCCAGCAGTGTTGGCAGGGCGAACACCGGGGAGCTGTTTTTT	CASSVGRANTGELFF
once	TRBV14	NA	TRBJ1-5	TGTGCCAGCAGCCAATTCCCTAGCAATCAGCCCCAGCATTTT	CASSQFPSNQPQHF
NA	TRBV3-1/TRBV3-2	NA	TRBJ2-7	TGTGCCAGCAGCCGGGATATTAACGAGCAGTACTTC	CASSRDINEQYF
NA	TRBV5-6	TRBD1	TRBJ2-2	TGTGCCAGCAGCTTGCAGGGGGCCGGGGAGCTGTTTTTT	CASSLQGAGELFF
NA	TRBV3-1/TRBV3-2	NA	TRBJ2-2	TGTGCCAGCAGCCAAGACCCCCCTACGACGGGGACCGGGGAGCTGTTTTTT	CASSQDPPTTGTGELFF
NA	TRBV29-1	NA	TRBJ2-5	TGCAGCGTGGGCAGAGGAAAGACCCAGTACTTC	CSVGRGKTQYF
NA	TRBV19	TRBD1	TRBJ2-2	TGTGCCAGTAACCCACAGGGGTTAGAAACCGGGGAGCTGTTTTTT	CASNPQGLETGELFF
NA	TRBV9	TRBD1	TRBJ1-6	TGTGCCAGCAGCGTAAGAGGGACAGCTAATTCACCCCTCCACTTT	CASSVRGTANSPLHF
NA	TRBV20-1	NA	TRBJ2-7	TGCAGTGCTAGTGCCCTGGTCTACGAGCAGTACTTC	CSASALVYEQYF
NA	TRBV27	TRBD1	TRBJ1-5	TGTGCCAGCCGTCCCGGGACAGCCTATAGCAATCAGCCCCAGCATTTT	CASRPGTAYSNQPQHF
NA	TRBV27	NA	TRBJ2-1	TGTGCCAGCAGTTTCAGACAGAATGAGCAGTTCTTC	CASSFRQNEQFF
NA	TRBV6-5	NA	TRBJ2-2	TGTGCCAGCCAACGGACAGCCCAAAACACCGGGGAGCTGTTTTTT	CASQRTAQNTGELFF
NA	TRBV5-6	NA	TRBJ1-6	TGTGCCAGCAGCTTGGCTTTAGGAAATTCACCCCTCCACTTT	CASSLALGNSPLHF
NA	TRBV5-4	NA	TRBJ2-5	TGTGCCAGCAGCCCGAGGGCACTCGTGGAGACCCAGTACTTC	CASSPRALVETQYF
once	TRBV3-1/TRBV3-2	TRBD1	TRBJ1-2	TGTGCCAGCAGCCCCGGGACAGGGGATGGCTACACCTTC	CASSPGTGDGYTF
NA	TRBV7-8	TRBD1	TRBJ2-3	TGTGCCAGCAGCCCCTTAGGGACAGGGGCAGATACGCAGTATTTT	CASSPLGTGADTQYF
NA	TRBV7-6	NA	TRBJ1-4	TGTGCCAGCAGCTCCAATAAGGGGGGGGTCGGAGGGGATGAAAAACTGTTTTTT	CASSSNKGGVGGDEKLFF
NA	TRBV24-1	TRBD1	TRBJ2-3	TGTGCCACCAGCAGACAGGGCGACACAGATACGCAGTATTTT	CATSRQGDTDTQYF
once	TRBV5-4	TRBD1	TRBJ2-5	TGTGCCAGCAGCTGGGGAGGGGACAGGGGGGGTTTCGGGAAAGAGACCCAGTACTTC	CASSWGGDRGGFGKETQYF
NA	TRBV5-1	NA	TRBJ1-5	TGCGCCACCCCGACCCATAAATCGACAGGAGTCAATCAGCCCCAGCATTTT	CATPTHKSTGVNQPQHF
once	TRBV6-5	NA	TRBJ1-4	TGTGCCAGCAGTTACTCAGGACGGGCAAATGAAAAACTGTTTTTT	CASSYSGRANEKLFF
few	TRBV19	NA	TRBJ1-2	TGTGCCAGTAGTATAGTGAGAGGGTACGGCTACACCTTC	CASSIVRGYGYTF
NA	TRBV7-8	NA	TRBJ2-2	TGTGCCAGCAGCTTAGTTATAAACACCGGGGAGCTGTTTTTT	CASSLVINTGELFF
NA	TRBV28	NA	TRBJ1-2	TGTGCCAGCAGCTCCACAGGGCTCAGTGGCTACACCTTC	CASSSTGLSGYTF
NA	TRBV29-1	TRBD2	TRBJ2-5	TGCAGCGTTGAAGGCGGGGGGGGCTGGATAGAGACCCAGTACTTC	CSVEGGGGWIETQYF
NA	TRBV12-3/TRBV12-4	NA	TRBJ2-1	TGTGCCAGCAGCCCCGATGTCTACAATGAGCAGTTCTTC	CASSPDVYNEQFF
NA	TRBV5-6	NA	TRBJ1-1	TGTGCCAGCAGCTTGGTAGATAGGGCAGAAGCTTTCTTT	CASSLVDRAEAFF
NA	TRBV27	TRBD1	TRBJ2-3	TGTGCCAGCAGTTCCGCCGGGACAGGGCAATGGGATACGCAGTATTTT	CASSSAGTGQWDTQYF
NA	TRBV7-9	TRBD1	TRBJ1-6	TGTGCCAGCAGCTTCGGGGGACAGAATTCACCCCTCCACTTT	CASSFGGQNSPLHF
NA	TRBV7-8	NA	TRBJ1-5	TGTGCCAGCAGCTTAATTTCTGGGGGGAATCAGCCCCAGCATTTT	CASSLISGGNQPQHF
NA	TRBV30	TRBD1	TRBJ1-2	TGTGCCTGGAGTCGGGACAGTATCTATGGCTACACCTTC	CAWSRDSIYGYTF
NA	TRBV20-1	NA	TRBJ1-1	TGCAGTGCTAGTGACGGAATCGCTGAAGCTTTCTTT	CSASDGIAEAFF
NA	TRBV6-5	NA	TRBJ1-1	TGTGCCAGCAGTAGCCGGACGGAGGACACTGAAGCTTTCTTT	CASSSRTEDTEAFF
NA	TRBV5-4	NA	TRBJ2-1	TGTGCCAGCAGCGCAGGACGGGTCTCCTACAATGAGCAGTTCTTC	CASSAGRVSYNEQFF
once	TRBV5-1	NA	TRBJ2-6	TGCGCCAGCAGCTTGCTCGGCATAAGCTCTGGGGCCAACGTCCTGACTTTC	CASSLLGISSGANVLTF
NA	TRBV27	TRBD2	TRBJ2-5	TGTGCCAGCAGTTCTAGCGGGGGGGCGGGGAAGACCCAGTACTTC	CASSSSGGAGKTQYF
NA	TRBV10-1	NA	TRBJ1-5	TGCGCCAGCAGTGAGAACTATCAGCCCCAGCATTTT	CASSENYQPQHF